Listed below are T cell receptor beta chains from one sample, sequenced in a study of blood T cell repertoires in COVID-19. Repertoires were generated with immunoSEQ multiplex PCR, while TCRdb's copy carries only in-frame clones and drops some. The sample shows about 370,000 clones, approximately 90% of them seen only once. Specimen: PBMCs or T cells enriched from blood (not recorded which). Receptors originate from a man in his late teens or twenties who had recovered from COVID-19. CDR3s include the opening cysteine and the closing phenylalanine or tryptophan. A D gene is named only where the DNA matches it firmly. Only some rows state a clone size, as once, few, many or a class for expanded clones.

V: TRBV6-1
D: .
size: .
J: TRBJ1-5
CDR3: CASSEMGTFAQPQHF
DNA: TGTGCCAGCAGTGAAATGGGGACATTCGCTCAGCCCCAGCATTTT

V: TRBV27
D: .
size: .
J: TRBJ1-4
CDR3: CASSLRTNEKLFF
DNA: TGTGCCAGCTCCTTGAGGACTAATGAAAAACTGTTTTTT

V: TRBV24-1
D: .
size: .
J: TRBJ2-2
CDR3: CATSDQGRGRAGELFF
DNA: TGTGCCACCAGTGACCAGGGCAGGGGCAGAGCCGGGGAGCTGTTTTTT

V: TRBV9
D: TRBD1
size: .
J: TRBJ1-6
CDR3: CASSSWTGSGNSPLHF
DNA: TGTGCCAGCAGCTCCTGGACAGGGTCGGGTAATTCACCCCTCCACTTT

V: TRBV5-5
D: .
size: few
J: TRBJ1-2
CDR3: CASSLGAEPYYGYTF
DNA: TGTGCCAGCAGCTTGGGGGCAGAACCTTACTATGGCTACACCTTC

V: TRBV3-1/TRBV3-2
D: TRBD2
size: .
J: TRBJ2-1
CDR3: CASSQDRRTSGEQFF
DNA: TGTGCCAGCAGCCAAGATCGCAGGACTAGCGGTGAGCAGTTCTTC

V: TRBV4-1
D: TRBD2
size: .
J: TRBJ2-1
CDR3: CASSRNSGGALDEQFF
DNA: TGCGCCAGCAGCCGGAATAGCGGGGGGGCCTTGGATGAGCAGTTCTTC

V: TRBV18
D: .
size: .
J: TRBJ1-3
CDR3: CASSPLRGHSGNTIYF
DNA: TGTGCCAGCTCTCCCCTTCGAGGTCACTCTGGAAACACCATATATTTT

V: TRBV5-1
D: TRBD2
size: .
J: TRBJ2-1
CDR3: CASSSGGGGGSDEQFF
DNA: TGCGCCAGCAGCTCGGGAGGTGGCGGGGGGAGTGATGAGCAGTTCTTC

V: TRBV11-2
D: .
size: few
J: TRBJ2-3
CDR3: CASSKSISTDTQYF
DNA: TGTGCCAGCTCCAAAAGCATTAGCACAGATACGCAGTATTTT

V: TRBV30
D: .
size: few
J: TRBJ1-2
CDR3: CAWSRQSYGYTF
DNA: TGTGCCTGGAGTCGTCAGTCCTATGGCTACACCTTC

V: TRBV19
D: TRBD1
size: .
J: TRBJ1-1
CDR3: CASSIVQGANTEAFF
DNA: TGTGCCAGTAGTATTGTACAGGGGGCAAACACTGAAGCTTTCTTT

V: TRBV28
D: .
size: .
J: TRBJ1-5
CDR3: CASSTEFTFILPRENQPQHF
DNA: TGTGCCAGCAGTACCGAATTTACTTTTATTCTCCCTCGCGAGAATCAGCCCCAGCATTTT

V: TRBV27
D: .
size: .
J: TRBJ1-5
CDR3: CASSSTKGAQHF
DNA: TGTGCCAGCAGTTCCACTAAAGGGGCCCAGCATTTT

V: TRBV7-6
D: TRBD1
size: .
J: TRBJ1-2
CDR3: CASSLPTGTGAYLYGYTF
DNA: TGTGCCAGCAGCCTACCCACCGGGACAGGGGCCTATCTCTATGGCTACACCTTC

V: TRBV24-1
D: TRBD1
size: .
J: TRBJ1-5
CDR3: CATSDLGQPSEAKYSNQPQHF
DNA: TGTGCCACCAGTGACCTGGGACAGCCATCCGAAGCCAAGTATAGCAATCAGCCCCAGCATTTT

V: TRBV4-3
D: .
size: .
J: TRBJ2-2
CDR3: CASSQDPRGTGTGAGELFF
DNA: TGCGCCAGCAGCCAAGATCCCCGGGGGACGGGGACGGGCGCCGGGGAGCTGTTTTTT